A selection of T cell receptor beta chains follows, all from one sample in a study of control samples from healthy donors and cancer patients. Profiling relied on immunoSEQ multiplex PCR, and the TCRdb table lists in-frame clones only, not all of them. The sample contains roughly 150,000 clones, roughly 90% of which appear only once. Sequencing input: blood. These receptors came from a man aged 30 to 39 in good health. Each CDR3 is given with its conserved first and last residue. The order of the fields is J gene, D gene, V gene, clone size, CDR3 protein, CDR3 DNA. The D gene is left open where the match is weak. Rows may omit the clone size; those that give it use once, few, many or a size class.

J: TRBJ2-1; D: -; V: TRBV6-5; size: -; CDR3: CASIPREISYNEQFF; DNA: TGTGCCAGCATCCCCAGGGAGATCTCCTACAATGAGCAGTTCTTC
J: TRBJ2-7; D: TRBD2; V: TRBV24-1; size: -; CDR3: CATSASGSGEQYF; DNA: TGTGCCACCAGTGCTAGCGGGAGCGGTGAGCAGTACTTC
J: TRBJ2-1; D: TRBD2; V: TRBV27; size: few; CDR3: CASSFGLAGAGEQFF; DNA: TGTGCCAGCAGTTTCGGACTAGCGGGAGCCGGTGAGCAGTTCTTC
J: TRBJ2-3; D: -; V: TRBV19; size: -; CDR3: CASSPWGGTDTQYF; DNA: TGTGCCAGTAGTCCTTGGGGGGGCACAGATACGCAGTATTTT
J: TRBJ2-7; D: TRBD2; V: TRBV5-4; size: -; CDR3: CASSMVTSGSTYEQYF; DNA: TGTGCCAGCAGCATGGTGACTAGCGGGAGTACCTACGAGCAGTACTTC
J: TRBJ2-7; D: TRBD2; V: TRBV3-1/TRBV3-2; size: few; CDR3: CASSQRRLAGAEEQYF; DNA: TGTGCCAGCAGCCAACGGAGACTAGCGGGAGCGGAAGAGCAGTACTTC
J: TRBJ2-7; D: -; V: TRBV18; size: -; CDR3: CASSVSGGDYEQYF; DNA: TGTGCCAGCTCAGTTAGCGGAGGAGACTACGAGCAGTACTTC
J: TRBJ2-2; D: -; V: TRBV25-1; size: -; CDR3: CASTGFGTGELFF; DNA: TGTGCCAGCACGGGGTTTGGCACCGGGGAGCTGTTTTTT
J: TRBJ2-5; D: -; V: TRBV27; size: -; CDR3: CASSGTGTQYF; DNA: TGTGCCAGCAGTGGAACGGGGACCCAGTACTTC
J: TRBJ2-2; D: -; V: TRBV29-1; size: many; CDR3: CSVDGEEDTGELFF; DNA: TGCAGCGTTGATGGAGAGGAAGACACCGGGGAGCTGTTTTTT
J: TRBJ2-2; D: TRBD2; V: TRBV18; size: -; CDR3: CASTGTSGGSGGELFF; DNA: TGTGCCAGCACCGGGACTAGCGGGGGATCTGGCGGGGAGCTGTTTTTT
J: TRBJ1-6; D: -; V: TRBV7-2; size: -; CDR3: CASSLGLGVSPLHF; DNA: TGTGCCAGCAGCTTAGGACTGGGGGTTTCACCCCTCCACTTT
J: TRBJ2-7; D: TRBD2; V: TRBV12-3/TRBV12-4; size: -; CDR3: CASSRSGVEQYF; DNA: TGTGCCAGCAGTCGGAGCGGGGTCGAGCAGTACTTC
J: TRBJ1-5; D: -; V: TRBV10-1; size: -; CDR3: CASSVPNQPQHF; DNA: TGCGCCAGCAGTGTCCCGAATCAGCCCCAGCATTTT
J: TRBJ1-1; D: -; V: TRBV20-1; size: -; CDR3: CSAEDSEAFF; DNA: TGCAGTGCTGAGGACAGTGAAGCTTTCTTT
J: TRBJ2-2; D: TRBD1; V: TRBV24-1; size: -; CDR3: CATSGTGVPGELFF; DNA: TGTGCCACCAGTGGTACAGGGGTCCCCGGGGAGCTGTTTTTT
J: TRBJ2-3; D: -; V: TRBV19; size: -; CDR3: CASMLAGGSTDTQYF; DNA: TGTGCCAGTATGTTGGCAGGGGGGAGCACAGATACGCAGTATTTT
J: TRBJ2-3; D: TRBD2; V: TRBV7-3; size: once; CDR3: CASSSSGRAWTDTQYF; DNA: TGTGCCAGCAGCTCTAGCGGGAGGGCCTGGACAGATACGCAGTATTTT
J: TRBJ2-3; D: TRBD2; V: TRBV7-7; size: -; CDR3: CASSYIAGGPTDTQYF; DNA: TGTGCCAGCAGCTATATAGCGGGGGGGCCCACAGATACGCAGTATTTT
J: TRBJ2-2; D: TRBD1; V: TRBV7-3; size: -; CDR3: CASSLFFVGTGVSGELFF; DNA: TGTGCCAGCAGCTTATTCTTTGTAGGGACAGGGGTATCCGGGGAGCTGTTTTTT
J: TRBJ2-7; D: TRBD1; V: TRBV18; size: -; CDR3: CASSPDRGPHEQYF; DNA: TGTGCCAGCTCACCGGACAGGGGGCCCCACGAGCAGTACTTC
J: TRBJ1-4; D: TRBD1; V: TRBV4-3; size: -; CDR3: CASSKGRPGGFINEKLFF; DNA: TGCGCCAGCAGCAAAGGCCGTCCAGGGGGCTTCATTAATGAAAAACTGTTTTTT
J: TRBJ1-5; D: -; V: TRBV6-2/TRBV6-3; size: -; CDR3: CASSYPDSNQPQHF; DNA: TGTGCCAGCAGTTACCCTGATAGCAATCAGCCCCAGCATTTT
J: TRBJ1-3; D: -; V: TRBV7-2; size: -; CDR3: CASSLWMSSGNTIYF; DNA: TGTGCCAGCAGCTTGTGGATGAGCTCTGGAAACACCATATATTTT
J: TRBJ2-3; D: TRBD2; V: TRBV2; size: few; CDR3: CARTSGENTDTQYF; DNA: TGTGCCAGGACTAGCGGGGAGAACACAGATACGCAGTATTTT
J: TRBJ2-1; D: TRBD2; V: TRBV3-1/TRBV3-2; size: -; CDR3: CASSQDPLGTSGGIAYNEQFF; DNA: TGTGCCAGCAGCCAAGATCCTCTGGGGACTAGCGGGGGGATAGCCTACAATGAGCAGTTCTTC
J: TRBJ1-4; D: TRBD1; V: TRBV11-2; size: -; CDR3: CASSLPRGNEKLFF; DNA: TGTGCCAGCAGCTTACCCAGGGGGAATGAAAAACTGTTTTTT
J: TRBJ2-3; D: -; V: TRBV7-2; size: -; CDR3: CASSSLFGDTQYF; DNA: TGTGCCAGCAGCTCTTTATTTGGGGATACGCAGTATTTT
J: TRBJ1-2; D: -; V: TRBV6-5; size: -; CDR3: CASIGGSRENYGYTF; DNA: TGTGCCAGCATTGGGGGGTCTCGCGAAAACTATGGCTACACCTTC
J: TRBJ2-7; D: TRBD2; V: TRBV29-1; size: -; CDR3: CSVELAGVREYEQYF; DNA: TGCAGCGTTGAGCTAGCGGGAGTTAGGGAATACGAGCAGTACTTC
J: TRBJ2-7; D: TRBD1; V: TRBV27; size: -; CDR3: CASSSRSGTGTPEQYF; DNA: TGTGCCAGCAGTTCAAGATCCGGGACAGGGACCCCCGAGCAGTACTTC
J: TRBJ1-6; D: -; V: TRBV3-1/TRBV3-2; size: -; CDR3: CASSHHREGSPLHF; DNA: TGTGCCAGCAGCCATCACAGGGAAGGATCACCCCTCCACTTT
J: TRBJ2-7; D: -; V: TRBV30; size: -; CDR3: CAWSGPPQRYEQYF; DNA: TGTGCCTGGAGTGGCCCCCCGCAACGCTACGAGCAGTACTTC
J: TRBJ1-2; D: TRBD1; V: TRBV5-1; size: -; CDR3: CASSLEQGVYGYTF; DNA: TGCGCCAGCAGCTTGGAACAGGGGGTCTATGGCTACACCTTC
J: TRBJ2-7; D: -; V: TRBV7-2; size: -; CDR3: CASSSRTVYEQYF; DNA: TGTGCCAGCAGCTCACGGACAGTTTACGAGCAGTACTTC
J: TRBJ2-1; D: -; V: TRBV15; size: -; CDR3: CATRGGGSSNEQFF; DNA: TGTGCCACCAGGGGTGGAGGGTCGAGCAATGAGCAGTTCTTC
J: TRBJ2-1; D: -; V: TRBV28; size: -; CDR3: CASSLSSRGNEQFF; DNA: TGTGCCAGCAGTTTAAGTAGTAGGGGCAATGAGCAGTTCTTC
J: TRBJ2-1; D: TRBD1; V: TRBV7-3; size: -; CDR3: CASSLALGTGENNEQFF; DNA: TGTGCCAGCAGCTTAGCACTCGGGACAGGGGAAAACAATGAGCAGTTCTTC
J: TRBJ2-4; D: TRBD2; V: TRBV5-1; size: -; CDR3: CASSPGGNIQYF; DNA: TGCGCCAGCAGTCCGGGAGGGAACATTCAGTACTTC
J: TRBJ2-3; D: -; V: TRBV5-4; size: -; CDR3: CASSLADTQYF; DNA: TGTGCCAGCAGCTTAGCAGATACGCAGTATTTT
J: TRBJ2-3; D: TRBD2; V: TRBV5-1; size: -; CDR3: CASSSRSGGLRLAGTGPDTQYF; DNA: TGCGCCAGCAGCTCCCGGAGCGGAGGACTTCGACTAGCGGGAACGGGGCCAGATACGCAGTATTTT
J: TRBJ1-1; D: -; V: TRBV7-2; size: -; CDR3: CASSAGQGLNTEAFF; DNA: TGTGCCAGCAGCGCAGGGCAGGGGCTGAACACTGAAGCTTTCTTT
J: TRBJ1-4; D: -; V: TRBV5-6; size: -; CDR3: CASSPGSVNEKLFF; DNA: TGTGCCAGCAGTCCGGGATCTGTTAATGAAAAACTGTTTTTT
J: TRBJ2-2; D: -; V: TRBV7-2; size: few; CDR3: CASSLSRAALGELFF; DNA: TGTGCCAGCAGCTTGAGTAGGGCAGCGTTAGGGGAGCTGTTTTTT
J: TRBJ2-7; D: TRBD1; V: TRBV19; size: once; CDR3: CASSIGGQSYEQYF; DNA: TGTGCCAGTAGTATAGGGGGACAGTCCTACGAGCAGTACTTC
J: TRBJ2-7; D: -; V: TRBV6-2/TRBV6-3; size: few; CDR3: CASSYRDTYEQYF; DNA: TGTGCCAGCAGTTACCGGGACACCTACGAGCAGTACTTC
J: TRBJ1-2; D: TRBD1; V: TRBV24-1; size: once; CDR3: CATSDPPNRGNYGYTF; DNA: TGTGCCACCAGTGATCCTCCAAACAGGGGCAACTATGGCTACACCTTC
J: TRBJ2-3; D: -; V: TRBV5-6; size: -; CDR3: CASSLEEGLTDTQYF; DNA: TGTGCCAGCAGCTTGGAGGAGGGTTTAACAGATACGCAGTATTTT
J: TRBJ1-5; D: TRBD1; V: TRBV5-6; size: -; CDR3: CASSFGQGAKPQHF; DNA: TGTGCCAGCAGCTTTGGACAGGGAGCGAAGCCCCAGCATTTT
J: TRBJ2-3; D: -; V: TRBV3-1/TRBV3-2; size: -; CDR3: CASSRITDTQYF; DNA: TGTGCCAGCAGCCGCATCACAGATACGCAGTATTTT